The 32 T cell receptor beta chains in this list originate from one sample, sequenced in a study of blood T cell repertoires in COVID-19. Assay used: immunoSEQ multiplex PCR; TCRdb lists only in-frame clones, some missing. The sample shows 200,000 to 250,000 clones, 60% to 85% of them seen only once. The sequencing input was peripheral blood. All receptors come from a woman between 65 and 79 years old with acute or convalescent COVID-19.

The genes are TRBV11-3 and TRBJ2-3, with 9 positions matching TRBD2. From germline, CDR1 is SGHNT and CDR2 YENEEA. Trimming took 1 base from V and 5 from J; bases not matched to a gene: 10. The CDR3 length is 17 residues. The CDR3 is CASSLGIGSGRRDTQYF. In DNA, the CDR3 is TGTGCCAGCAGCTTAGGAATTGGAAGCGGGAGGAGAGATACGCAGTATTTT.

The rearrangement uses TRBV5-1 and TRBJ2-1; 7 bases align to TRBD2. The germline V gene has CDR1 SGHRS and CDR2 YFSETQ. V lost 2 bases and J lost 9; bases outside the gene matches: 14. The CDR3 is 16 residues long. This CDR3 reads CASSFGASGFSGEQFF. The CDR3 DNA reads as TGCGCCAGCAGCTTTGGGGCTAGCGGATTTAGTGGTGAGCAGTTCTTC.

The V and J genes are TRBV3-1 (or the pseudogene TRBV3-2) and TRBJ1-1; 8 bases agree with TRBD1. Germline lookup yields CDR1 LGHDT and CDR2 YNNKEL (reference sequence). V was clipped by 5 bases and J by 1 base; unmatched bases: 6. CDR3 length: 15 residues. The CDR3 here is CASSLPGTGNTEAFF. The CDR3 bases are TGTGCCAGCAGCTTACCCGGGACAGGGAACACTGAAGCTTTCTTT.

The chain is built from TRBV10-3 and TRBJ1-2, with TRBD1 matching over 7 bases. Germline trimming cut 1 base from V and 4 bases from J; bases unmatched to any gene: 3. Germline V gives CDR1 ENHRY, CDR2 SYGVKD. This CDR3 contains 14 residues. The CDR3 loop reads CAISELRTGYGYTF. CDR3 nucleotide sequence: TGTGCCATCAGTGAGTTAAGGACAGGCTATGGCTACACCTTC.

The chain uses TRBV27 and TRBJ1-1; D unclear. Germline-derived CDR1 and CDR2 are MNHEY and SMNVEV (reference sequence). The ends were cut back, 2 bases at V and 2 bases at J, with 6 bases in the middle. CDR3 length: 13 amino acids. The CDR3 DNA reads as TGTGCCAGCAGTTTAGCCAGTAACACTGAAGCTTTCTTT. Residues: CASSLASNTEAFF.

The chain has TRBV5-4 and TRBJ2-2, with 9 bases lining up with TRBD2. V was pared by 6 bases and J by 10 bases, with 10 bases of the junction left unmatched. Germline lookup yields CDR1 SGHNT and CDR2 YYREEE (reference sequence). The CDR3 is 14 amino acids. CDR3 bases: TGTGCCAGCACGGCGAGCGGGAGGTATGAGGAGCTGTTTTTT. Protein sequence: CASTASGRYEELFF.

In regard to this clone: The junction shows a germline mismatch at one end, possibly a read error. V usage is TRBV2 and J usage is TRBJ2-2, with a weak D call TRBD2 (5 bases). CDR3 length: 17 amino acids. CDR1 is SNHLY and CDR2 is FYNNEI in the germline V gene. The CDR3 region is CASNEREYHPNTGELFF. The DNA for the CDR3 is TGTGCCAGCAATGAAAGGGAGTACCACCCTAACACCGGGGAGCTGTTTTTT.

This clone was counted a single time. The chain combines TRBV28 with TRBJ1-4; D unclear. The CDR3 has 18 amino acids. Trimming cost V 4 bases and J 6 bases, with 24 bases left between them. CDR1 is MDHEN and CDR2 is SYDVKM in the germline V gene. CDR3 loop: CASSSPLINFRDYEKLFF. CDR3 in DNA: TGTGCCAGCAGTTCCCCTCTTATTAATTTCCGAGATTATGAAAAACTGTTTTTT.

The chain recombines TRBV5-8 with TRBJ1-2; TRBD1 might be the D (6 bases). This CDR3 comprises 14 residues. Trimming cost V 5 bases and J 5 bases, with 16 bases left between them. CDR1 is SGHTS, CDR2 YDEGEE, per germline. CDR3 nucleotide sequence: TGTGCCAGCAGAAATGACAGGTGGCTTTATGGCTACACCTTC. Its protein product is CASRNDRWLYGYTF.

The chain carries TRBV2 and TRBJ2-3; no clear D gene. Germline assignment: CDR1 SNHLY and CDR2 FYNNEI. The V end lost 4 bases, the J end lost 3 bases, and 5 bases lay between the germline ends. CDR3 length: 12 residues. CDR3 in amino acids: CASSGSTDTQYF. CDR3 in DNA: TGTGCCAGCAGTGGTAGTACAGATACGCAGTATTTT.

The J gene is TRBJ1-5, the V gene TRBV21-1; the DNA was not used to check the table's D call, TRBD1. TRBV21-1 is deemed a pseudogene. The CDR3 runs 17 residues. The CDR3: CASSKIPAGGPNQPQHF. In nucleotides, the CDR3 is TGTGCCAGCAGCAAAATTCCGGCAGGGGGCCCCAATCAGCCCCAGCATTTT.

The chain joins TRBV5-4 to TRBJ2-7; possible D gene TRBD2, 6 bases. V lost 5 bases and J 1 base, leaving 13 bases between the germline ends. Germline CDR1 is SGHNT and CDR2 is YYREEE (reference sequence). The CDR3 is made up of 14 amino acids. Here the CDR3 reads CASSPGLNSYEQYF. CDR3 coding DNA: TGTGCCAGCAGTCCGGGACTGAATTCCTACGAGCAGTACTTC.

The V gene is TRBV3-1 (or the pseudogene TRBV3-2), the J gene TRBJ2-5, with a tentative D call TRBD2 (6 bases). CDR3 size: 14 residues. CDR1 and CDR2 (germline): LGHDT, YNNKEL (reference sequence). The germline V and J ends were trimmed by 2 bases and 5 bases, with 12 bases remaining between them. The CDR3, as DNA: TGTGCCAGCAGCCAAAGGGGACTGGCGGAGACCCAGTACTTC. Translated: CASSQRGLAETQYF.

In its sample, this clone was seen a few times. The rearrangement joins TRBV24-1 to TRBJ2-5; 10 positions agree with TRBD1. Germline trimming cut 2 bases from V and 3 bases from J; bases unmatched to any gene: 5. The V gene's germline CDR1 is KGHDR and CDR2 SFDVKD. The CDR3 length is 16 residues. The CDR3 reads CATSDSGGQGEETQYF. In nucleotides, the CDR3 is TGTGCCACCAGTGATTCCGGCGGACAGGGGGAAGAGACCCAGTACTTC.

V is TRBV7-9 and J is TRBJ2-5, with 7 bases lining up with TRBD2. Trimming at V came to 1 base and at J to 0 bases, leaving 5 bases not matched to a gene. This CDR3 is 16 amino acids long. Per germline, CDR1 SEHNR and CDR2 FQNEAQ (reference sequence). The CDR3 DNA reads TGTGCCAGCAGCTTAGGGGGACTACTATACCAAGAGACCCAGTACTTC. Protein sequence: CASSLGGLLYQETQYF.

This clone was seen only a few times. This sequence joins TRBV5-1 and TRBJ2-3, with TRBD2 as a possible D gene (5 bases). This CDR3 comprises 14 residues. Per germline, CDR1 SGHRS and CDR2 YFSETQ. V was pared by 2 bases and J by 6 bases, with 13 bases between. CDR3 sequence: CASSFNSGGDTQYF. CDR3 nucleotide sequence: TGCGCCAGCAGCTTCAACAGCGGTGGGGATACGCAGTATTTT.

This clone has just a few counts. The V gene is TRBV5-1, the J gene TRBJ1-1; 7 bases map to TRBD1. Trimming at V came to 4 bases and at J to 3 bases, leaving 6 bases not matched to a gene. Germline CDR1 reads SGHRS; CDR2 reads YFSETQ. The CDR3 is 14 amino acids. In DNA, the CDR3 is TGCGCCAGCAGCCGACAGGGCGGGGACACTGAAGCTTTCTTT. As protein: CASSRQGGDTEAFF.

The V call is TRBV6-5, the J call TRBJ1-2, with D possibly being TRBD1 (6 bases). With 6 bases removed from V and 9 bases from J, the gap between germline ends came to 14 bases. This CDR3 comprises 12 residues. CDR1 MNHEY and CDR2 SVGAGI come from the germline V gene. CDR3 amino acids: CASRGTMASYTF. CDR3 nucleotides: TGTGCCAGCAGGGGGACAATGGCCAGCTACACCTTC.

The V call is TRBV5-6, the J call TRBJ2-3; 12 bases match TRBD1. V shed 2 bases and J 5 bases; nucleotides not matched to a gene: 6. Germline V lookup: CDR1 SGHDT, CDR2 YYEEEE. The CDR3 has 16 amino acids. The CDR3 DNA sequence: TGTGCCAGCAGCTTTTTGGGACAGGGGGCAAAAGATACGCAGTATTTT. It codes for CASSFLGQGAKDTQYF.

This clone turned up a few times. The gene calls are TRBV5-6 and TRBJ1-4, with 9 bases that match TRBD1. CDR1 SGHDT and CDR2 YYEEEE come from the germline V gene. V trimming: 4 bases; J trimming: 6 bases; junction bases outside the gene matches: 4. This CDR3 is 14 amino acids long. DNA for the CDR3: TGTGCCAGCAGCCGGACAGGGGATGATGAAAAACTGTTTTTT. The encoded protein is CASSRTGDDEKLFF.

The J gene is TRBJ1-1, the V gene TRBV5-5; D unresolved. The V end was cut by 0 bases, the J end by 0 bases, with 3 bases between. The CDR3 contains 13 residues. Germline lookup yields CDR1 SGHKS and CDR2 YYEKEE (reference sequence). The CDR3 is CASSLGVNTEAFF. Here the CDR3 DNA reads TGTGCCAGCAGCTTGGGAGTGAACACTGAAGCTTTCTTT.

CDR3 DNA sequence: TGTGCCAGCCTCAATTTCAGGGGGCGAGGCGAATATGGCTACACCTTC. Its translation is CASLNFRGRGEYGYTF. This chain links TRBV19 with TRBJ1-2; 8 bases map to TRBD1. The CDR3 totals 16 residues. The germline CDR1 and CDR2 sequences are LNHDA and SQIVND (reference sequence). J lost 5 bases, V lost 9 bases, and 17 bases had no gene match.

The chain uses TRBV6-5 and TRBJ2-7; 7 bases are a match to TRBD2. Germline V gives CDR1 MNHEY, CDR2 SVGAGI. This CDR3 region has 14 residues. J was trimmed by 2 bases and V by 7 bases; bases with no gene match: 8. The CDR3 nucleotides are TGTGCCAGCAACGGCGGGAGATACCCCTACGAGCAGTACTTC. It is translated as CASNGGRYPYEQYF.

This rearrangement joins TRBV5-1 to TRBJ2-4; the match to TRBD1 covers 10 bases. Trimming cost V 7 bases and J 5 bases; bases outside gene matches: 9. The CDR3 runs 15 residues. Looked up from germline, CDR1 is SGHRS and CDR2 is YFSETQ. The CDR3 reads CASRIDRGRENIQYF. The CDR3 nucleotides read TGCGCCAGCCGCATCGACAGGGGGCGGGAAAACATTCAGTACTTC.

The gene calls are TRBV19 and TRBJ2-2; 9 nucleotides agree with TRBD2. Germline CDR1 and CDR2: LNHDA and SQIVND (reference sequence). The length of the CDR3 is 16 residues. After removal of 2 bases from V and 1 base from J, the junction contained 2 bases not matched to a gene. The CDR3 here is CASSILSGGNTGELFF. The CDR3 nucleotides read TGTGCCAGTAGTATACTTAGCGGGGGGAACACCGGGGAGCTGTTTTTT. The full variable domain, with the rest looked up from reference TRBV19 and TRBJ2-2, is DGGITQSPKYLFRKEGQNVTLSCEQNLNHDAMYWYRQDPGQGLRLIYYSQIVNDFQKGDIAEGYSVSREKKESFPLTVTSAQKNPTAFYLCASSILSGGNTGELFFGEGSRLTVL.

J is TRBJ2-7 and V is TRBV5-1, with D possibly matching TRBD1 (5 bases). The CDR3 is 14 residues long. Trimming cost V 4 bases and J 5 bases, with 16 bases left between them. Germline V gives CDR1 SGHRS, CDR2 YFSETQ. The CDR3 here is CASSRDFRENEQYF. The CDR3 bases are TGCGCCAGCAGCAGAGATTTCAGGGAAAACGAGCAGTACTTC.

The CDR3 loop is CASSSQGGGNNEQFF. For the CDR3, the DNA is TGTGCCAGCAGCTCCCAGGGAGGAGGCAACAATGAGCAGTTCTTC. The chain couples TRBV7-3 to TRBJ2-1; D perhaps matches TRBD2 (6 bases). This CDR3 has 15 residues. Trimming removed 4 bases at V and 5 bases at J, with 15 bases between. Germline V gene data show CDR1 as SGHTA and CDR2 as FQGTGA.

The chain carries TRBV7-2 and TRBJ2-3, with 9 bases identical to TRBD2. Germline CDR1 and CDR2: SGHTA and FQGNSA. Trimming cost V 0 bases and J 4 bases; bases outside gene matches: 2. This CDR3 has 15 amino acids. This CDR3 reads CASSLAAGGPDTQYF. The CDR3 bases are TGTGCCAGCAGCTTAGCGGCGGGAGGGCCAGATACGCAGTATTTT.

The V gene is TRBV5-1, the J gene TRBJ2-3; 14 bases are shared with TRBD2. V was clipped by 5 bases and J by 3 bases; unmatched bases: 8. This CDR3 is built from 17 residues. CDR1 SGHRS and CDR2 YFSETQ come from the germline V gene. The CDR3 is CASSSGTSGSGTDTQYF. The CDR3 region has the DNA TGCGCCAGCAGTTCCGGGACTAGCGGGAGCGGGACAGATACGCAGTATTTT. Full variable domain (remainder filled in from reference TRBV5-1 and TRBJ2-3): KAGVTQTPRYLIKTRGQQVTLSCSPISGHRSVSWYQQTPGQGLQFLFEYFSETQRNKGNFPGRFSGRQFSNSRSEMNVSTLELGDSALYLCASSSGTSGSGTDTQYFGPGTRLTVL.

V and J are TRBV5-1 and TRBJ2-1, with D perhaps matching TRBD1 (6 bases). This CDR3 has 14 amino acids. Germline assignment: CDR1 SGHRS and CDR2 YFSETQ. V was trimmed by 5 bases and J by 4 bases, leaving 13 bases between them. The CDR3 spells CASRTQTGYNEQFF. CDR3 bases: TGCGCCAGCAGAACACAAACAGGGTACAATGAGCAGTTCTTC.

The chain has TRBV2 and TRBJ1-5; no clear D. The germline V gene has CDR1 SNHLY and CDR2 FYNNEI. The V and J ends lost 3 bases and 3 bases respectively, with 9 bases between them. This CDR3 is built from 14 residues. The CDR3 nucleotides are TGTGCCAGCAGTGATGAAGCCTACAATCAGCCCCAGCATTTT. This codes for CASSDEAYNQPQHF. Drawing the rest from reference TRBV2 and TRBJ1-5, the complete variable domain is EPEVTQTPSHQVTQMGQEVILRCVPISNHLYFYWYRQILGQKVEFLVSFYNNEISEKSEIFDDQFSVERPDGSNFTLKIRSTKLEDSAMYFCASSDEAYNQPQHFGDGTRLSIL.

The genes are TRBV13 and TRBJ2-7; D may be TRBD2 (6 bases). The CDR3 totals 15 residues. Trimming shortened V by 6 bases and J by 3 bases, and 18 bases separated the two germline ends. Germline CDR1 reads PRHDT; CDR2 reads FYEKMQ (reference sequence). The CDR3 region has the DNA TGTGCCAGCAGTCCACGTGGACTATGGTGCTACGAGCAGTACTTC. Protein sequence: CASSPRGLWCYEQYF.